This T cell receptor beta chain was found in a study of control samples from healthy donors and cancer patients. The protocol was immunoSEQ multiplex PCR, while the TCRdb copy is restricted to in-frame clones and leaves out a portion. Of fewer than 500,000 clones in the sample, 75% to 95% are singletons; the top ten hold around 6.8%. Germline V gives CDR1 MNHEY, CDR2 SVGAGI. This CDR3 has 14 residues. Trimming cost V 2 bases and J 8 bases, with 13 bases left between them. Sequenced sample: PBMCs. The chain links TRBV6-5 to TRBJ1-3; maybe TRBD1 (5 bases). This TCR derives from a man aged 40-49 years with head and neck cancer. CDR3: CASSYVQQGDTIYF. The CDR3 DNA is TGTGCCAGCAGTTACGTACAGCAGGGCGACACCATATATTTT.